The 21 T cell receptor beta chains below were found in one sample sequenced in a study of T cell repertoires in cytomegalovirus infection (dated by TCRdb to between 2018 and 2021). These receptors' targets are unknown. TCRdb records Illumina HiSeq 1500 as the sequencer. TCRdb cleaned the public reads at Q25 with fastp, built clones with MiXCR and kept in-frame beta chains. All rows with the same CDR3 protein become a single entry with the most common DNA and genes. Within this sample are about 7,500 distinct CDR3 sequences, with roughly 53% of them counted one time only. 73% of the sample is held by the ten biggest clonotypes. Material: PBMCs, sequenced either directly or after in vitro stimulation (not recorded which). These receptors were obtained from a human donor in good health (CMV status not recorded). Some clones in this sample may be carry-over from other donors' samples.

The chain uses TRBV7-3 and TRBJ2-3; D may be TRBD2 (6 bases). The V gene's germline CDR1 is SGHTA and CDR2 FQGTGA. This CDR3 spans 16 amino acids. Trimming removed 5 bases at V and 2 bases at J, with 17 bases between. This CDR3 reads CASSTGARGITDTQYF. Written as DNA, the CDR3 is TGTGCCAGCAGCACCGGGGCGCGGGGCATCACAGATACGCAGTATTTT.

As to this clonotype: As the CDR3 is not closed by the conserved phenylalanine or tryptophan, this likely results from a read error. The V call is TRBV7-6, the J call TRBJ2-1, with D possibly being TRBD1 (6 bases). The CDR3 covers 15 residues. Germline V lookup: CDR1 SGHVS, CDR2 FNYEAQ. CDR3 DNA sequence: TGTGCCAGCAGCATTGGTACAGGGATTTACAAGGAGCAGTTCTTA. Encoded protein: CASSIGTGIYKEQFL.

The chain has TRBV27 and TRBJ2-5; 11 bases agree with TRBD1. Germline assignment: CDR1 MNHEY and CDR2 SMNVEV (reference sequence). Trimming took 5 bases from V and 4 from J; bases not matched to a gene: 3. This CDR3 is built from 14 residues. CDR3 loop: CASSAGTGGETQYF. In DNA form, the CDR3 reads TGTGCCAGCAGTGCAGGGACAGGGGGAGAGACCCAGTACTTC.

Judged by abundance, this clonotype is medium-sized (0.01 to 0.1%). The chain links TRBV7-2 to TRBJ2-1; D is unclear. Trimming shortened V by 0 bases and J by 1 base, and 1 base separated the two germline ends. Germline values: CDR1 SGHTA, CDR2 FQGNSA. CDR3 length: 13 residues. In nucleotides, the CDR3 is TGTGCCAGCAGCTTAGCGTCCTACAATGAGCAGTTCTTC. The encoded protein is CASSLASYNEQFF.

This clonotype occurred many times. The V and J genes are TRBV3-1 and TRBJ2-1; D call uncertain. V was pared by 5 bases and J by 6 bases, with 17 bases between. CDR1 is LGHDT, CDR2 YNNKEL, per germline (reference sequence). This CDR3 is 15 amino acids long. In DNA, the CDR3 is TGTGCCAGCAGCTACCCGGGTCCCCCCCCCAATGAGCAGTTCTTC. Encoded protein: CASSYPGPPPNEQFF.

This clonotype was seen just once. At one boundary the junction diverges from the germline segment, which might be a read error. This chain joins TRBV7-9 and TRBJ2-7, with 12 bases matching TRBD1. Per germline, CDR1 SEHNR and CDR2 FQNEAQ (reference sequence). CDR3 length: 15 amino acids. CDR3 coding DNA: TGTTCCATCAGCTTTAGGGACAGGGGGCGGTACGAGCATTACTTC. This sequence encodes CSISFRDRGRYEHYF.

Concerning this clonotype: The junction differs from germline at one of its ends, possibly a read error. The rearrangement joins TRBV27 to TRBJ2-3; D is uncertain. CDR3 length equals 13 residues. The germline V gene encodes CDR1 MNHEY and CDR2 SMNVEV (reference sequence). In nucleotides, the CDR3 is TGTTCCAGAAGTTTAGTACGTTCAGATACGCAGTATTTT. Translation: CSRSLVRSDTQYF.

The gene calls are TRBV7-9 and TRBJ2-7; either TRBD1 or TRBD2 may supply D (5 bases each). The length of the CDR3 is 15 residues. CDR1 is SEHNR, CDR2 FQNEAQ, per germline (reference sequence). V dropped 8 bases and J dropped 12 bases, with 29 bases sitting between them. The CDR3 nucleotides read TGTGCCAGCGGCTCCCGGGGCATCGGTTTCTACGAGACGTACTTC. Protein sequence: CASGSRGIGFYETYF.

In its sample, this clonotype was seen a few times. The rearrangement uses TRBV7-4 and TRBJ2-2; 8 bases map to TRBD2. V trimming: 2 bases; J trimming: 6 bases; junction bases outside the gene matches: 5. The CDR3 extends over 15 amino acids. Looked up from germline, CDR1 is SGHVT and CDR2 is SQSDAQ. The CDR3 protein is CASSLQLAAAGELFF. The CDR3, as DNA: TGTGCCAGCAGCTTACAACTAGCGGCGGCCGGGGAGCTGTTTTTT.

This sequence joins TRBV7-3 and TRBJ2-1; tentative D call: TRBD1 (6 bases). There are 14 residues in the CDR3. The germline V and J ends were trimmed by 5 bases and 6 bases, with 14 bases remaining between them. Germline values: CDR1 SGHTA, CDR2 FQGTGA. CDR3 in DNA: TGTGCCAGCAGCATGGACAGTCAGGGCAATGAGCAGTTCTTC. Residues: CASSMDSQGNEQFF. The whole variable domain, remainder taken from reference TRBV7-3 and TRBJ2-1, is GAGVSQTPSNKVTEKGKYVELRCDPISGHTALYWYRQSLGQGPEFLIYFQGTGAADDSGLPNDRFFAVRPEGSVSTLKIQRTERGDSAVYLCASSMDSQGNEQFFGPGTRLTVL.

J is TRBJ1-2 and V is TRBV2, with no clear D. The germline CDR1 and CDR2 sequences are SNHLY and FYNNEI. Deletions cut 7 bases from V and 12 bases from J, with 27 bases between. The CDR3 loop spans 15 amino acids. CDR3 residues: CASKYSLSPWVGHTF. The CDR3 bases are TGTGCCAGCAAGTACAGCCTCTCCCCCTGGGTAGGCCACACCTTC.

Turning to this clonotype: The CDR3 end shows no conserved phenylalanine or tryptophan, and so a read error is likely. V gene TRBV27 combines with J gene TRBJ1-6; the D gene is possibly TRBD1 (5 bases). Germline V lookup: CDR1 MNHEY, CDR2 SMNVEV (reference sequence). Trimming shortened V by 6 bases and J by 8 bases, and 14 bases separated the two germline ends. The CDR3 covers 14 residues. CDR3 region: CASSGGPMDSPLHL. The CDR3 DNA reads as TGTGCCAGCAGCGGGGGACCCATGGATTCACCCCTCCACTTG.

This clonotype was seen at least ten times. The chain uses TRBV7-9 and TRBJ2-1; tentatively, D is TRBD2 (5 bases). The CDR3 totals 12 residues. The ends were cut back, 1 base at V and 16 bases at J, with 14 bases in the middle. Per germline, CDR1 SEHNR and CDR2 FQNEAQ (reference sequence). CDR3 sequence: CASSLGTLASFF. The CDR3 region has the DNA TGTGCCAGCAGCTTAGGGACTCTTGCTAGCTTCTTC.

This clonotype was picked up a small number of times. At one end the junction does not follow the germline gene, possibly because of a read error. The chain combines TRBV7-6 with TRBJ2-1; D uncertain. Germline CDR1 is SGHVS and CDR2 is FNYEAQ. This CDR3 comprises 16 residues. CDR3 bases: TGTGCCAGCAGCTTGTTGCGAATATGCACCTACAATGAACAGTTCTTC. Encoded protein: CASSLLRICTYNEQFF.

J is TRBJ2-1 and V is TRBV7-9, with a tentative D call TRBD1 (6 bases). The germline gives CDR1 SEHNR, CDR2 FQNEAQ (reference sequence). CDR3 length: 15 amino acids. V lost 5 bases and J 8 bases, leaving 19 bases between the germline ends. The CDR3 DNA sequence: TGTGCCAGCAGCATTGGGACATGTATTTACCATGAGCAGTTCTTC. Translated, it gives CASSIGTCIYHEQFF.

This clonotype was counted a single time. At one end, the junction sequence differs from germline, possibly due to a read error. This chain links TRBV2 with TRBJ1-2; D is undetermined. Germline V gene lookup returns CDR1 SNHLY and CDR2 FYNNEI. This CDR3 is built from 15 residues. Written as DNA, the CDR3 is TGTGCCAGCAAGGCAAGCCTCTCCCCCTGGTTCGGATACAACTTC. This sequence encodes CASKASLSPWFGYNF.

This sequence joins TRBV10-3 and TRBJ2-1; the match to TRBD2 covers 13 bases. Germline V gives CDR1 ENHRY, CDR2 SYGVKD. V shed 5 bases, J shed 4 bases, and the junction held 2 bases outside the gene matches. The CDR3 is 15 residues long. The CDR3 loop reads CAISWTSGSYNEQFF. As DNA, the CDR3 is TGTGCCATCAGTTGGACTAGCGGGAGTTACAATGAGCAGTTCTTC.

Comments on this clonotype: The missing conserved phenylalanine or tryptophan at the end of this CDR3 makes a read error likely. The DNA is left out, because the CDR3 cannot be placed on it with certainty; the CDR3 is given as TCRdb lists it. The gene calls are TRBV20-1 and TRBJ1-5; the table's D gene call, TRBD1, was not cross checked with the DNA. With termini counted, the CDR3 has 16 amino acids. Per germline, CDR1 DFQATT and CDR2 SNEGSKA (reference sequence). CDR3 loop: CSAWDRGLYSNQPQPC.

The V call is TRBV28, the J call TRBJ1-6; 7 bases map to TRBD1. Germline V gives CDR1 MDHEN, CDR2 SYDVKM. The CDR3 contains 18 residues. Trimming cost V 5 bases and J 9 bases; bases outside gene matches: 19. CDR3 in DNA: TGTGCCAGCAGTGTTCTAGGGGGCCGGGGCAGGGTAGTTTCACCCCTCCACTTT. It is translated as CASSVLGGRGRVVSPLHF.

This clonotype is a singleton in its sample. No conserved phenylalanine or tryptophan is present at the end of the CDR3, so a read error is the likely explanation. It is unclear where the CDR3 begins or ends on the DNA, so no DNA is shown, and the CDR3 is as TCRdb lists it. This rearrangement joins TRBV7-9 to TRBJ2-1. From its first to its last residue, the CDR3 has 16 amino acids. Germline CDR1 reads SEHNR; CDR2 reads FQNEAQ (reference sequence). The CDR3 is CASSWVGISTYNEQFG.

In regard to this clonotype: The junction departs from the called germline gene at one end, perhaps through a read error. The rearrangement joins TRBV5-5 to TRBJ1-2; D is ambiguous. The CDR3 length is 12 residues. CDR1 is SGHKS and CDR2 is YYEKEE in the germline V gene (reference sequence). In DNA, the CDR3 is TGTGCCAGCACCTGGATATGGGTTGGCTACACATTC. Translating it yields CASTWIWVGYTF.